The next 10 T cell receptor beta chains were all read from a single sample in a study of blood T cell repertoires in COVID-19. TCRdb's copy holds only in-frame clones and misses some; the assay was immunoSEQ multiplex PCR. The repertoire consists of fewer than 200,000 clones, with about 76% occurring once and the leading ten covering roughly 8.7%. The sequencing input was peripheral blood. The receptors were sampled from a woman in her fifties or sixties with active or convalescent COVID-19.

The gene calls are TRBV6-5 and TRBJ2-7; 10 bases fit TRBD2. Germline V gene sequence: CDR1 MNHEY, CDR2 SVGAGI. V lost 8 bases, J lost 2 bases, and 9 bases stayed unmatched. This CDR3 has 15 amino acids. The CDR3 coding sequence is TGTGCCAGCGGACAAGGGACTAGCGCGACCTACGAGCAGTACTTC. It codes for CASGQGTSATYEQYF.

The chain employs TRBV7-2 and TRBJ1-6, with a tentative D call TRBD1 (5 bases). V was cut by 3 bases and J by 9 bases, with 21 bases left in between. CDR3 length equals 17 residues. CDR1 is SGHTA, CDR2 FQGNSA, per germline. The CDR3: CASSFGWGGELGSPLHF. Here the CDR3 DNA reads TGTGCCAGCAGCTTCGGATGGGGGGGGGAACTGGGTTCACCCCTCCACTTT.

This clone was observed a few times. The CDR3 nucleotides read TGTGCCAGCAGTTACTCCTCCGGGACAGTTTATGGCTACACCTTC. Its protein is CASSYSSGTVYGYTF. The chain combines TRBV6-2 or TRBV6-3 with TRBJ1-2, with TRBD1 identical over 7 bases. CDR1 is MNHEY, CDR2 SVGEGT, per germline. The V and J ends lost 0 bases and 5 bases, in that order; junction bases with no gene match: 6. The CDR3 runs to 15 residues.

This clone was observed a handful of times. The chain recombines TRBV6-4 with TRBJ1-2; 7 bases are a match to TRBD1. V dropped 6 bases and J dropped 8; count of bases not matched to a gene: 12. Looked up from germline, CDR1 is MRHNA and CDR2 is SNTAGT. The CDR3 sequence is 14 residues long. The CDR3 DNA reads TGTGCCAGCAGGAGGGGGCAGGACGCTGAGGGCTACACCTTC. The encoded protein is CASRRGQDAEGYTF.

The V and J genes are TRBV7-2 and TRBJ2-5, with 9 bases matching TRBD2. CDR1 is SGHTA, CDR2 FQGNSA, per germline. V was pared by 4 bases and J by 5 bases, with 8 bases of the junction left unmatched. This CDR3 comprises 15 residues. This CDR3 is CASSSTSSGGETQYF. The CDR3, as DNA: TGTGCCAGCAGCTCCACCTCCAGCGGGGGGGAGACCCAGTACTTC.

The chain couples TRBV6-1 to TRBJ1-4; D not certain. Germline V lookup: CDR1 MNHNS, CDR2 SASEGT. Trimming left V 0 bases short and J 8 bases short, with 13 bases between. The CDR3 has 15 residues. The chain's CDR3 is CASSEAGLTGEKLFF. The CDR3 DNA follows: TGTGCCAGCAGTGAAGCGGGTCTCACGGGGGAAAAACTGTTTTTT.

This clone was detected only once. The rearrangement joins TRBV11-2 to TRBJ2-7, with TRBD1 matching over 8 bases. Germline CDR1 and CDR2: SGHAT and FQNNGV. This CDR3 region has 15 residues. With V trimmed by 0 bases and J by 5 bases, 6 bases remained unmatched. This chain's CDR3 is CASSLDRTGSNEQYF. The DNA of the CDR3 is TGTGCCAGCAGCTTAGATCGGACAGGGAGCAACGAGCAGTACTTC.

The rearrangement uses TRBV5-1 and TRBJ1-2; 7 nucleotides line up with TRBD1. The CDR3 runs to 15 residues. CDR1 is SGHRS and CDR2 is YFSETQ in the germline V gene. Unmatched junction bases numbered 9, after V lost 4 bases and J lost 3 bases. CDR3 amino acids: CASSPQPGTDYGYTF. DNA for the CDR3: TGCGCCAGCAGCCCGCAACCCGGGACAGACTATGGCTACACCTTC.

This sequence joins TRBV10-1 and TRBJ2-1; 10 nucleotides line up with TRBD2. V shed 0 bases, J shed 10 bases, and the junction held 9 bases outside the gene matches. The CDR3 sequence is 16 residues long. The germline CDR1 and CDR2 sequences are WNHNN and SYGVQD (reference sequence). CDR3 protein: CASSESSTSGAREQFF. As DNA, the CDR3 is TGCGCCAGCAGTGAGTCGAGTACTAGCGGGGCCCGGGAGCAGTTCTTC.

The chain carries TRBV9 and TRBJ2-1; possibly TRBD1 for D (5 bases). Deletions cut 4 bases from V and 6 bases from J, with 17 bases between. The germline V gene has CDR1 SGDLS and CDR2 YYNGEE. There are 15 residues in the CDR3. For the CDR3, the DNA is TGTGCCAGCAGCTTACAGGATAGGCCCCTCAATGAGCAGTTCTTC. Protein: CASSLQDRPLNEQFF. The full variable domain, in which reference TRBV9 and TRBJ2-1 provide the parts outside the CDR3, is DSGVTQTPKHLITATGQRVTLRCSPRSGDLSVYWYQQSLDQGLQFLIQYYNGEERAKGNILERFSAQQFPDLHSELNLSSLELGDSALYFCASSLQDRPLNEQFFGPGTRLTVL.